These T cell receptor beta chains were read from a single sample in a study of shared clonotypes between healthy human individuals. TCRdb's copy holds only in-frame clones and misses some; the assay was immunoSEQ multiplex PCR. The table has some 2,000,000 clones, roughly 94% seen once. The sample consisted of naive CD8+ T cells sorted from blood. The receptors were gathered from a man aged 18-30 years in good health. Each CDR3 is given with its conserved first and last residue. The order of the fields is clone size, J gene, V gene, CDR3 length, D gene, CDR3 DNA, CDR3 protein. A D gene is named only where the DNA matches it firmly. Some rows mark clone size as missing; the rest say once, few, many or name a class of expanded clone.

>.|TRBJ1-4|TRBV27|14|.
TGTGCCAGCAGCTTAGACGGACTTAATGAAAAACTGTTTTTT
CASSLDGLNEKLFF
>.|TRBJ2-7|TRBV5-1|13|.
TGCGCCAGCAGCTTGGGGTCCTCCTACGAGCAGTACTTC
CASSLGSSYEQYF
>once|TRBJ1-2|TRBV4-1|14|TRBD1
TGCGCCAGCAGCCAACGGACAGGGAGCGGGGGCTACACCTTC
CASSQRTGSGGYTF
>.|TRBJ2-3|TRBV10-3|11|.
TGTGCCATCCTAGGGGCGGATACGCAGTATTTT
CAILGADTQYF
>.|TRBJ2-7|TRBV5-6|14|.
TGTGCCAGCAGCTTGGGCGGAATAATCTACGAGCAGTACTTC
CASSLGGIIYEQYF
>.|TRBJ2-3|TRBV18|13|.
TGTGCCAGCTCAAGCGACCGAGAACCTACGCAGTATTTT
CASSSDREPTQYF
>.|TRBJ2-7|TRBV7-9|13|.
TGTGCCAGCAGCTTTACAGAGTCCTACGAGCAGTACTTC
CASSFTESYEQYF
>.|TRBJ2-7|TRBV19|15|.
TGTGCCAGTAGTATGGATGGCCCAGGGAGCTACGAGCAGTACTTC
CASSMDGPGSYEQYF
>.|TRBJ2-7|TRBV6-5|15|.
TGTGCCAGCAGTTACTGGTGGGGCGAGAACGACGAGCAGTACTTC
CASSYWWGENDEQYF
>.|TRBJ2-2|TRBV5-1|16|TRBD2
TGCGCCAGCAGCTGGGGCTACGCGGGGGACACCGGGGAGCTGTTTTTT
CASSWGYAGDTGELFF
>.|TRBJ2-7|TRBV10-2|14|.
TGCGCCAGCAGTGAGTCAGGAAGCTCCTACGAGCAGTACTTC
CASSESGSSYEQYF